This is a list of T cell receptor beta chains from one sample in a study of post-analysis software for immune sequencing data. TCRdb passed the PCR reads through MiXCR, listing each CDR3 protein once. The table includes about 820,000 distinct CDR3 sequences, approximately 53% detected once. The sample consisted of blood. Receptor source: a girl between 5 and 17 years old with multiple sclerosis. Both conserved end residues are part of each CDR3. The order of the fields is CDR3 DNA, CDR3 protein, clone size, V gene, D gene, J gene. A D gene is named only where the DNA matches it firmly. Clone size is stated in some rows and not others, as once, few, many or a class when expanded.

TGTGCCAGCAGTCCAGGGACTAGCGGGAGAGGAAGACTAAGAACAGATACGCAGTATTTT | CASSPGTSGRGRLRTDTQYF | NA | TRBV12-3/TRBV12-4 | TRBD2 | TRBJ2-3
TGTGCCAGCAGCCAAACGGGACTAGCGGGGAAGCACGAGCAGTACTTC | CASSQTGLAGKHEQYF | few | TRBV7-2 | TRBD2 | TRBJ2-7
TGTGCCAGCAGCCAACGAGCTAACTATGGCTACACCTTC | CASSQRANYGYTF | few | TRBV3-1 | NA | TRBJ1-2
TGTGCCAGCAGTGAGGGGACAGCACAGACCCAGTACTTC | CASSEGTAQTQYF | NA | TRBV2 | TRBD1 | TRBJ2-5
TGCAGCGTTGACGCCAGGACAGCAGGCACAGATACGCAGTATTTT | CSVDARTAGTDTQYF | NA | TRBV29-1 | NA | TRBJ2-3
TGTGCCAGCAGCCGGGACAGCAGCAAAAACATTCAGTACTTC | CASSRDSSKNIQYF | NA | TRBV7-9 | TRBD1 | TRBJ2-4
TGTGCCAGCAGTTACACGAAGTTCTACGAGCAGTACTTC | CASSYTKFYEQYF | NA | TRBV6-5 | NA | TRBJ2-7
TGCAGTGCCGCCCGACGGATTACTAGCACAGATACGCAGTATTTT | CSAARRITSTDTQYF | few | TRBV20-1 | NA | TRBJ2-3
TGTGCCATCAGTGAGACGACAGGGGTATCTGAAGCTTTCTTT | CAISETTGVSEAFF | once | TRBV10-3 | TRBD1 | TRBJ1-1
TGTGCCAGCAGTTACAGTCTTGGAGTAGCGGCTAGCACAGATACGCAGTATTTT | CASSYSLGVAASTDTQYF | NA | TRBV6-5 | NA | TRBJ2-3
TGCAGTGCTAGACATCGGGGAAGAGAATGGGAGACCCAGTACTTC | CSARHRGREWETQYF | NA | TRBV20-1 | NA | TRBJ2-5
TGTGCCAGCAGCTCCCCGGGTTGGAATGAGCAGTTCTTC | CASSSPGWNEQFF | NA | TRBV5-6 | NA | TRBJ2-1
TGTGCCAGCGGAAAGCGGGAGGGCGGGGAGACCCAGTACTTC | CASGKREGGETQYF | NA | TRBV6-5 | TRBD2 | TRBJ2-5
TGTGCCAGCAGCTTACGTTCGGGCCAAGGGGGAAAACTGTTTTTT | CASSLRSGQGGKLFF | NA | TRBV11-2 | NA | TRBJ1-4
TGCAGCGCTCGGACAAGGAAGACCTACGAGCAGTACTTC | CSARTRKTYEQYF | NA | TRBV29-1 | NA | TRBJ2-7
TGTGCCAGCAGCCACAACCCGGGAACCGAGACAGATACGCAGTATTTT | CASSHNPGTETDTQYF | few | TRBV7-3 | NA | TRBJ2-3
TGTGCCAGCAGCTCGTTAGCCACCGGGGAGCTGTTTTTT | CASSSLATGELFF | NA | TRBV9 | NA | TRBJ2-2
TGTGCCAGCAGGACCGGGACAACCCTAGATACGCAGTATTTT | CASRTGTTLDTQYF | few | TRBV7-8 | NA | TRBJ2-3
TGTGCCGGTAGTATAGTCGGGACGGCCTTTTCCTACGAGCAGTACTTC | CAGSIVGTAFSYEQYF | NA | TRBV19 | NA | TRBJ2-7
TGTGCCAGCAAACAGGGGGGCCATGGCTACACCTTC | CASKQGGHGYTF | NA | TRBV27 | TRBD1 | TRBJ1-2
TGTGCCAGCAGTTTAGGGACACCCCCCAACACTGAAGCTTTCTTT | CASSLGTPPNTEAFF | NA | TRBV12-3/TRBV12-4 | NA | TRBJ1-1
TGCAGTGCTAGAGATAGGGGCAGCATCAATCAGCCCCAGCATTTT | CSARDRGSINQPQHF | NA | TRBV20-1 | NA | TRBJ1-5
TGCAGTGCGGTAGCTCGCTACAATGAGCAGTACTTC | CSAVARYNEQYF | NA | TRBV20-1 | NA | TRBJ2-5
TGCAGCGTTGTTGGGAGGGATCTACGCCAGGGATGGGGCTACAATGAGCAGTTCTTC | CSVVGRDLRQGWGYNEQFF | NA | TRBV29-1 | TRBD2 | TRBJ2-1
TGTGCCACCAGCGACCGGGAAACCGATAGAGCTTTCTTT | CATSDRETDRAFF | NA | TRBV15 | NA | TRBJ1-1
TGTGCCAGCAGCTCCTTCGGGAACGAGCAGTACTTC | CASSSFGNEQYF | few | TRBV7-9 | NA | TRBJ2-7
TGCAGTGCTCTCGACAGGAGAAAAGAGACCCAGTACTTC | CSALDRRKETQYF | NA | TRBV20-1 | NA | TRBJ2-5
TGCAGTGCACCTAGGACAGGGAACAAAAGGCAGTACTTC | CSAPRTGNKRQYF | NA | TRBV20-1 | TRBD1 | TRBJ2-7
TGTGCCTGGAGTGGAATCACCACTGGGACTAGCGGGAACACAGATACGCAGTATTTT | CAWSGITTGTSGNTDTQYF | NA | TRBV30 | TRBD2 | TRBJ2-3
TGTGCCAGCAGCCAGTTGGCTAGCGGACGCACAGATACGCAGTATTTT | CASSQLASGRTDTQYF | NA | TRBV4-2 | TRBD2 | TRBJ2-3
TGTGCCAGCAGCTTAGAGCCTCCGGGGCAGTTCTTC | CASSLEPPGQFF | NA | TRBV11-1 | NA | TRBJ2-1
TGCAGCGTCGCAGGTGACAGGGCCAATTCGTACGAGCAGTACTTC | CSVAGDRANSYEQYF | NA | TRBV29-1 | TRBD1 | TRBJ2-7
TGTGCCAGCAGTAAAACCGGGACAGGACAATCCCGGGGCCAAGAGACCCAGTACTTC | CASSKTGTGQSRGQETQYF | many | TRBV7-3 | TRBD1 | TRBJ2-5
TGCAGTGATAGTGCCTTCAGGGGAAATCAGCCCCAGCATTTT | CSDSAFRGNQPQHF | once | TRBV20-1 | NA | TRBJ1-5
TGCAGTGCTAGAGATCATAGGGTTAACTATGGCTACACCTTC | CSARDHRVNYGYTF | NA | TRBV20-1 | NA | TRBJ1-2
TGTGCCAGCAGCTGGCCGGGGGTAACCTACGAGCAGTACTTC | CASSWPGVTYEQYF | NA | TRBV5-5 | NA | TRBJ2-7
TGCAGTGCTCTCCGGGACAGGGGCTACGGGCAGTACTTC | CSALRDRGYGQYF | NA | TRBV20-1 | TRBD1 | TRBJ2-7
TGCAGTGTTTTTGATATGAGGGACAATGAGCAGTTCTTC | CSVFDMRDNEQFF | NA | TRBV20-1 | NA | TRBJ2-1
TGTGCCAGCATCTGGGCCGGGACCCCCAATGGGGCCAACGTCCTGACTTTC | CASIWAGTPNGANVLTF | NA | TRBV12-3/TRBV12-4 | NA | TRBJ2-6
TGTGCCACCAGCAGAGATTATGGGGACAGAGCCTACGAGCAGTACTTC | CATSRDYGDRAYEQYF | once | TRBV15 | TRBD1 | TRBJ2-7
TGCAGCGCTATACTAGCGTCCCAAGAGACCCAGTACTTC | CSAILASQETQYF | few | TRBV29-1 | TRBD2 | TRBJ2-5
TGCAGTGCTAGTAGGTCCGTCGGGGGCACAGATACGCAGTATTTT | CSASRSVGGTDTQYF | NA | TRBV20-1 | NA | TRBJ2-3
TGCAGTGCTAGGAGACAGGGCGCAGATACGCAGTATTTT | CSARRQGADTQYF | NA | TRBV20-1 | TRBD1 | TRBJ2-3
TGTGCCAGCAGTGAAGCTAGCGGGGTGGGTGAGCAGTTCTTC | CASSEASGVGEQFF | few | TRBV6-1 | TRBD2 | TRBJ2-1
TGTGCCAGCAGTTACTCTTGGACAGGGGTCGGCTACACCTTC | CASSYSWTGVGYTF | NA | TRBV6-6 | TRBD1 | TRBJ1-2
TGTGCCAGCAGCACGCAGGGGGGATGGACAGATACGCAGTATTTT | CASSTQGGWTDTQYF | few | TRBV28 | NA | TRBJ2-3
TGCGCCAGCAGCTTGACTTCCGGGCCAAGGATCTACGAGCAGTACTTC | CASSLTSGPRIYEQYF | once | TRBV5-1 | NA | TRBJ2-7